This T cell receptor beta chain was recorded in a study of OX40 agonist ivuxolimab in advanced cancers. Study findings and constraints: At 0.1 to 3.0 mg/kg, CD4+ and CD8+ blood T cells expanded clonally by week 6.

In the case of this clone: Its antigen is not known.

Clones were sequenced by immunoSEQ multiplex PCR, and TCRdb holds only the in-frame ones, with some missing. Among some 67,000 clones listed, roughly 88% were seen once. Germline V gene data show CDR1 as SGHDN and CDR2 as FVKESK. V was cut by 4 bases and J by 6 bases, with 21 bases left in between. The CDR3 covers 16 residues. V gene TRBV14 combines with J gene TRBJ1-2; tentative D call: TRBD1 (5 bases). The TCR was taken from an adult with an advanced solid tumor such as melanoma, head and neck, liver or kidney cancer. Sequencing used CD4+ or CD8+ T cells sorted from blood, obtained in a trial of the OX40 agonist ivuxolimab. CDR3 coding DNA: TGTGCCAGCAGCCGACAACCGGGACCCAAGAGTGATGGCTACACCTTC. Protein sequence: CASSRQPGPKSDGYTF.